This entry concerns a single T cell receptor beta chain. This record belongs to a study of blood T cell repertoires in COVID-19. The assay was immunoSEQ multiplex PCR, and TCRdb's table has in-frame clones only and misses some. The sample holds some 330,000 clones, roughly 90% seen once. Germline assignment: CDR1 SGHTS and CDR2 YDEGEE. This CDR3 spans 14 amino acids. After removal of 2 bases from V and 4 bases from J, the junction contained 4 bases not matched to a gene. The source of this sequence is a woman in her twenties or thirties who had recovered from COVID-19. The chain couples TRBV5-8 to TRBJ2-7, with 9 bases lining up with TRBD1. The sequenced sample was PBMCs or T cells enriched from blood (not recorded which). CDR3 in amino acids: CASSLTGGEYEQYF. The CDR3 coding sequence is TGTGCCAGCAGCTTAACAGGGGGCGAATACGAGCAGTACTTC. The full variable domain, with the rest looked up from reference TRBV5-8 and TRBJ2-7, is EAGVTQSPTHLIKTRGQQATLRCSPISGHTSVYWYQQALGLGLQFLLWYDEGEERNRGNFPPRFSGRQFPNYSSELNVNALELEDSALYLCASSLTGGEYEQYFGPGTRLTVT.